The T cell receptor beta chain under discussion was sequenced for a study of T-cell memory formation after mild COVID-19. For the study at large: Across donors, TCR clusters were largely donor specific.

Germline V gene sequence: CDR1 SGHTA, CDR2 FQGNSA. This CDR3 contains 13 residues. Trimming took 6 bases from V and 5 from J, leaving 12 bases between them. TCRdb re-analysed the 5' RACE reads in MiXCR, keeping a single row per CDR3 protein. The data contain 200,000 to 250,000 distinct CDR3 sequences, 8% to 9.5% of them singletons. Overall study results and limits: Later expanders leaned CD4+, whereas day 15 to 85 contracting clones were balanced CD4/CD8.

With regard to this clonotype: As yet, its antigen is unknown.

This sequence was found in a man aged 18 to 35 who had mild COVID-19 (a few samples of this study predate the infection). Cell type and time point are not known. The source material was PBMCs or a T cell subset sorted from them (not recorded which). J is TRBJ2-3 and V is TRBV7-2; tentative D call: TRBD2 (6 bases). The chain's CDR3 is CASRPAGIDTQYF. The CDR3 coding sequence is TGTGCCAGCAGGCCTGCGGGGATAGATACGCAGTATTTT.